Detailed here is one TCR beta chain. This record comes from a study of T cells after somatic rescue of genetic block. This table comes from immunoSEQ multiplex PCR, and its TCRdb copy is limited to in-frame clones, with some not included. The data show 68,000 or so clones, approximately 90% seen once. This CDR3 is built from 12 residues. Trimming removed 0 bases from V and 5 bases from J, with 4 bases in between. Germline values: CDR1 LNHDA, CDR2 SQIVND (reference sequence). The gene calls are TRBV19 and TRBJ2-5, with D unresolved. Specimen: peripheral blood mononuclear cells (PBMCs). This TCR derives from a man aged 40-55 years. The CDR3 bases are TGTGCCAGTAGTATAGATCTGGAGACCCAGTACTTC. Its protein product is CASSIDLETQYF.